What follows are 19 T cell receptor beta chains derived from one specimen sequenced in a study of cytomegalovirus exposure and HLA in healthy donors. Researchers ran the PCR with 60 Vbeta and 13 Jbeta primers. The repertoire was sequenced with immunoSEQ multiplex PCR; TCRdb's copy has only in-frame clones and lacks some. The sample holds around 200,000 clones, around 70% seen once. Sequenced material: PBMCs. All receptors derive from a male donor in good health and CMV-seronegative.

This clone showed up just a few times. This chain uses TRBV9 with TRBJ2-7; D possibly corresponds to TRBD1 (6 bases). The CDR3 length is 14 residues. Trimming took 0 bases from V and 4 from J, leaving 11 bases between them. Germline CDR1 is SGDLS and CDR2 is YYNGEE. The CDR3 DNA sequence: TGTGCCAGCAGCGTAGAAACAGGGTGGTACGAGCAGTACTTC. This translates into CASSVETGWYEQYF. Full variable domain (outside the CDR3, taken from reference TRBV9 and TRBJ2-7): DSGVTQTPKHLITATGQRVTLRCSPRSGDLSVYWYQQSLDQGLQFLIQYYNGEERAKGNILERFSAQQFPDLHSELNLSSLELGDSALYFCASSVETGWYEQYFGPGTRLTVT.

The genes are TRBV5-6 and TRBJ2-1; TRBD2 agrees at 7 bases. Germline V gene data show CDR1 as SGHDT and CDR2 as YYEEEE. This CDR3 region has 13 residues. Trimming removed 3 bases from V and 4 bases from J; junction bases left unmatched: 1. In DNA form, the CDR3 reads TGTGCCAGCAGCTGGACTAGTTACAATGAGCAGTTCTTC. Protein: CASSWTSYNEQFF.

The J gene is TRBJ2-3, the V gene TRBV7-9; a weak D match, TRBD2 (6 bases). V was shortened by 0 bases and J by 2 bases, with 12 bases between the two germline ends. The germline CDR1 and CDR2 sequences are SEHNR and FQNEAQ (reference sequence). The CDR3 is 16 amino acids. CDR3 DNA sequence: TGTGCCAGCAGCTTAGCCCGCGGGACGGTCACAGATACGCAGTATTTT. Translated: CASSLARGTVTDTQYF.

The chain joins TRBV6-5 to TRBJ1-2, with D tentatively TRBD1 (5 bases). Germline assignment: CDR1 MNHEY and CDR2 SVGAGI. Trimming took off 5 bases at V and 8 bases at J, with 15 bases between the two ends. CDR3 length: 13 residues. The CDR3 region is CASSGATERGYTF. The CDR3 DNA reads TGTGCCAGCAGTGGGGCCACAGAAAGGGGCTACACCTTC.

This clone occurred once. The V call is TRBV7-3, the J call TRBJ2-1, with 7 bases fitting TRBD2. V gave up 8 bases and J gave up 6 bases; unmatched junction bases: 4. Looked up from germline, CDR1 is SGHTA and CDR2 is FQGTGA. The CDR3 spans 12 residues. The CDR3 DNA sequence: TGTGCCAGCGGCTCTAGCGGCAATGAGCAGTTCTTC. Translation: CASGSSGNEQFF.

The table lists this clone with a few counts. This chain connects TRBV6-5 to TRBJ2-3; possible D gene TRBD1, 5 bases. This CDR3 is 13 amino acids long. In germline, CDR1 is MNHEY, CDR2 SVGAGI. Trimming removed 7 bases at V and 5 bases at J, with 13 bases between. This CDR3 reads CASNRSPLDTQYF. The CDR3 DNA reads as TGTGCCAGCAACAGGTCCCCCCTAGATACGCAGTATTTT.

The CDR3 is CASSYKTSGTYEQYF. The CDR3 DNA reads as TGTGCCAGCAGTTACAAGACTAGCGGGACCTACGAGCAGTACTTC. The chain carries TRBV6-5 and TRBJ2-7; the match to TRBD2 covers 11 bases. The CDR3 spans 15 residues. Per the germline V gene, CDR1 is MNHEY and CDR2 is SVGAGI. V shed 2 bases, J shed 2 bases, and the junction held 2 bases outside the gene matches.

This clone was found a few times. V usage is TRBV29-1 and J usage is TRBJ2-2; no clear D. V was clipped by 1 base and J by 3 bases, with 6 bases between them. This CDR3 spans 13 amino acids. Germline CDR1 is SQVTM and CDR2 is ANQGSEA. This chain's CDR3 is CSVEGSDTGELFF. The CDR3 bases are TGCAGCGTTGAAGGTTCGGACACCGGGGAGCTGTTTTTT.

V is TRBV28 and J is TRBJ1-2; 9 bases are a match to TRBD1. This CDR3 contains 15 residues. Germline V lookup: CDR1 MDHEN, CDR2 SYDVKM. The trim removed 4 bases at V and 4 bases at J, leaving 7 bases unmatched. The CDR3 sequence is CASSSPGQGTYGYTF. For the CDR3, the DNA is TGTGCCAGCAGTTCCCCGGGACAGGGAACCTATGGCTACACCTTC.

The chain is built from TRBV6-1 and TRBJ2-7; 9 bases match TRBD1. The V gene end was trimmed by 4 bases and the J gene end by 2 bases; junction bases not matched to a gene: 9. Germline V gene data show CDR1 as MNHNS and CDR2 as SASEGT. The CDR3 has 16 residues. The CDR3 sequence: CASSGLFDRGTYEQYF. For the CDR3, the DNA is TGTGCCAGCAGTGGCCTGTTTGACAGGGGGACCTACGAGCAGTACTTC.

V gene TRBV29-1 combines with J gene TRBJ1-1; 8 nucleotides line up with TRBD1. V lost 3 bases to trimming and J lost 5 bases; unmatched junction nucleotides: 8. Germline loops: CDR1 SQVTM, CDR2 ANQGSEA. This CDR3 is 14 amino acids long. The DNA of the CDR3 is TGCAGCGTTGAGACAGGGGCCCTTGGGACTGAAGCTTTCTTT. Translation: CSVETGALGTEAFF.

This clone was observed a handful of times. The chain recombines TRBV9 with TRBJ2-7, with 8 bases fitting TRBD1. Germline lookup yields CDR1 SGDLS and CDR2 YYNGEE. Trimming cost V 3 bases and J 5 bases; bases outside gene matches: 7. This CDR3 spans 14 amino acids. The CDR3 spells CASSEGQGRNEQYF. The CDR3 bases are TGTGCCAGCAGCGAAGGACAGGGAAGAAACGAGCAGTACTTC. Together with reference TRBV9 and TRBJ2-7, the CDR3 gives the full variable domain: DSGVTQTPKHLITATGQRVTLRCSPRSGDLSVYWYQQSLDQGLQFLIQYYNGEERAKGNILERFSAQQFPDLHSELNLSSLELGDSALYFCASSEGQGRNEQYFGPGTRLTVT.

The V and J genes are TRBV19 and TRBJ2-3; TRBD2 matches 10 bases. Germline V gene sequence: CDR1 LNHDA, CDR2 SQIVND (reference sequence). The CDR3 has 15 amino acids. V lost 6 bases to trimming and J lost 2 bases; unmatched junction nucleotides: 5. The CDR3 sequence is CASSFSGRNTDTQYF. In nucleotides, the CDR3 is TGTGCCAGTAGCTTTAGCGGGAGGAACACAGATACGCAGTATTTT.

There are a few counts of this clone. The gene calls are TRBV19 and TRBJ2-1; 10 bases fit TRBD2. The CDR3 sequence is 18 residues long. V dropped 0 bases and J dropped 8; count of bases not matched to a gene: 13. Germline CDR1 LNHDA, CDR2 SQIVND (reference sequence). CDR3 residues: CASSIDTPGLAFVDEQFF. DNA of the CDR3: TGTGCCAGTAGTATAGACACGCCGGGACTAGCGTTTGTGGATGAGCAGTTCTTC. Combining the CDR3 with reference TRBV19 and TRBJ2-1 gives the whole variable domain DGGITQSPKYLFRKEGQNVTLSCEQNLNHDAMYWYRQDPGQGLRLIYYSQIVNDFQKGDIAEGYSVSREKKESFPLTVTSAQKNPTAFYLCASSIDTPGLAFVDEQFFGPGTRLTVL.

The rearrangement uses TRBV6-5 and TRBJ1-2; tentatively, D is TRBD1 (5 bases). Looked up from germline, CDR1 is MNHEY and CDR2 is SVGAGI. Trimming took 0 bases from V and 4 from J, leaving 12 bases between them. The CDR3 is made up of 15 amino acids. CDR3 protein: CASSYSRAGIYGYTF. In DNA, the CDR3 is TGTGCCAGCAGTTACTCGAGAGCAGGGATCTATGGCTACACCTTC.

The J gene is TRBJ1-2, the V gene TRBV11-2, with TRBD1 matching over 8 bases. Germline assignment: CDR1 SGHAT and CDR2 FQNNGV. V dropped 3 bases and J dropped 6; count of bases not matched to a gene: 6. The CDR3 extends over 14 amino acids. This CDR3 reads CASSFSGGADGYTF. CDR3 coding DNA: TGTGCCAGCAGCTTTTCAGGGGGCGCAGATGGCTACACCTTC.

A remark on this clone: The sample holds other DNA sequences that translate to the same CDR3. The chain uses TRBV18 and TRBJ1-1; TRBD1 aligns across 7 bases. V shed 3 bases, J shed 0 bases, and the junction held 4 bases outside the gene matches. This CDR3 contains 15 residues. Per germline, CDR1 KGHSH and CDR2 LQKENI. The CDR3 sequence: CASSPRTGLNTEAFF. CDR3 coding DNA: TGTGCCAGCTCACCCCGGACAGGACTGAACACTGAAGCTTTCTTT. Complete variable domain (other parts from reference TRBV18 and TRBJ1-1): NAGVMQNPRHLVRRRGQEARLRCSPMKGHSHVYWYRQLPEEGLKFMVYLQKENIIDESGMPKERFSAEFPKEGPSILRIQQVVRGDSAAYFCASSPRTGLNTEAFFGQGTRLTVV.

The chain has TRBV7-9 and TRBJ2-3; 10 bases fit TRBD2. Germline CDR1 is SEHNR and CDR2 is FQNEAQ (reference sequence). V shed 2 bases, J shed 3 bases, and the junction held 2 bases outside the gene matches. The CDR3 has 15 amino acids. In DNA, the CDR3 is TGTGCCAGCAGCTTATTACTAGCGGGAACAGATACGCAGTATTTT. Translated, it gives CASSLLLAGTDTQYF.

The chain links TRBV28 to TRBJ2-3; the match to TRBD2 covers 12 bases. The V segment lost 3 bases and the J segment 8 bases; nucleotides outside the gene matches: 12. CDR1 and CDR2 (germline): MDHEN, SYDVKM. This CDR3 is 17 amino acids long. CDR3 loop: CASSFRRRTSGAGTQYF. The DNA of the CDR3 is TGTGCCAGCAGTTTCCGGCGGAGGACTAGCGGGGCGGGTACGCAGTATTTT.